Below, 16 T cell receptor beta chains from the same sample are listed, as sequenced in a study of CD8+CD57+ T cells in acquired aplastic anemia. Those patients picked for sequencing had displayed CD8+CD57+ cell expansion on flow cytometry. For CDR3 and TCR beta VDJ profiling, genomic DNA was the template used. A single record per CDR3 protein comes from TCRdb applying MiXCR to the reads. Here the sample spans 150,000 to 200,000 distinct CDR3 sequences, 40% to 55% being singletons. The sample was sorted CD4+, CD8+, or CD8+CD57+ T cells (not recorded which) from PBMCs. The receptors stem from a human donor with aplastic anemia.

The count of this clonotype is one. A much larger clone lies a single base off, so this may be a read error. The gene calls are TRBV6-5 and TRBJ2-5; D is ambiguous. Germline V gene data show CDR1 as MNHEY and CDR2 as SVGAGI. The CDR3 is 14 amino acids. The CDR3 nucleotides read TGTGCCAGCAGTTACGTTCAGAACCAAGAGACCCGGTACTTC. It codes for CASSYVQNQETRYF.

This clonotype was recorded only once. The chain is built from TRBV2 and TRBJ1-4, with D perhaps matching TRBD1 (5 bases). CDR3 size: 14 residues. V lost 8 bases, J lost 8 bases, and 18 bases lay in between. Per the germline V gene, CDR1 is SNHLY and CDR2 is FYNNEI. The CDR3 DNA sequence: TGTGCCAGCCGCCCCGAGGGGTTCGGGGAAAAACTGTTTTTT. This sequence encodes CASRPEGFGEKLFF.

A few counts support this clonotype. A much larger clone sits a single nucleotide away, making a read error possible. Because the CDR3 is missing its conserved closing phenylalanine or tryptophan, this is likely a read error. J is TRBJ2-6 and V is TRBV19; 11 bases map to TRBD1. The CDR3 length is 16 residues. Looked up from germline, CDR1 is LNHDA and CDR2 is SQIVND (reference sequence). V dropped 5 bases and J dropped 2; count of bases not matched to a gene: 2. CDR3 nucleotide sequence: TGTGCCAGTAGTTTGGGACAGGGGGCTGGGGCCAACGTCCTGACTCTC. Translating it yields CASSLGQGAGANVLTL.

The rearrangement uses TRBV5-1 and TRBJ1-1; D not certain. Germline CDR1 SGHRS, CDR2 YFSETQ. V lost 4 bases and J 3 bases, leaving 10 bases between the germline ends. The CDR3 is 13 residues long. The CDR3: CASSARADTEAFF. Here the CDR3 DNA reads TGCGCCAGCAGCGCCCGGGCAGACACTGAAGCTTTCTTT.

Concerning this clonotype itself: Just one base apart from a much larger clone, this may be a read error. This chain connects TRBV11-1 to TRBJ2-4, with D possibly matching TRBD2 (5 bases). V was pared by 4 bases and J by 7 bases, with 14 bases between. The CDR3 loop spans 14 amino acids. Germline V gene lookup returns CDR1 SGHAT and CDR2 FQDESV (reference sequence). The DNA for the CDR3 is TGTGCCAGCAGCTCCTCTTCATCGGGGAACATTCAGTACTTC. This gives the protein CASSSSSSGNIQYF.

V gene TRBV24-1 combines with J gene TRBJ2-3, with 14 bases that match TRBD2. Germline trimming cut 5 bases from V and 0 bases from J; bases unmatched to any gene: 6. Germline V gene sequence: CDR1 KGHDR, CDR2 SFDVKD. The CDR3 runs to 18 residues. CDR3 coding DNA: TGTGCCACCAGTGGGACTAGCGGGAGGTCAACTAGCACAGATACGCAGTATTTT. Protein: CATSGTSGRSTSTDTQYF.

This chain links TRBV5-1 with TRBJ1-2, with unresolved D. In germline, CDR1 is SGHRS, CDR2 YFSETQ. V shed 0 bases and J shed 0 bases, with 12 bases lying between them. The CDR3 consists of 16 residues. The chain's CDR3 is CASSLVGRGANYGYTF. As DNA, the CDR3 is TGCGCCAGCAGCTTGGTTGGACGGGGAGCTAACTATGGCTACACCTTC.

As for this clonotype: This sequence may be a read error, since a much larger clone differs from it by one base. The chain recombines TRBV4-2 with TRBJ1-1; 10 nucleotides match TRBD1. This CDR3 contains 17 residues. Germline assignment: CDR1 LGHNA and CDR2 YNFKEQ. V gave up 2 bases and J gave up 3 bases; unmatched junction bases: 9. This CDR3 reads CASSQTRQGAIDTEAFF. DNA of the CDR3: TGTGCCAGCAGCCAAACGCGACAGGGGGCCATAGACACTGAAGCTTTCTTT.

This clonotype was recorded at least ten times. This sequence joins TRBV7-9 and TRBJ2-5, with 11 bases lining up with TRBD2. Germline-derived CDR1 and CDR2 are SEHNR and FQNEAQ (reference sequence). V trimming: 5 bases; J trimming: 5 bases; junction bases outside the gene matches: 7. This CDR3 comprises 15 residues. The CDR3 spells CASSPTSGGTETQYF. The CDR3 nucleotides are TGTGCCAGCAGCCCTACTAGCGGGGGTACTGAGACCCAGTACTTC.

The count of this clonotype is one. V is TRBV10-3 and J is TRBJ1-2; D is uncertain. Germline loops: CDR1 ENHRY, CDR2 SYGVKD. Trimming pared 0 bases from V and 2 bases from J, leaving 10 bases between. The CDR3 is made up of 15 amino acids. CDR3 DNA: TGTGCCATCAGTGAGTCCTACGGAGGGAACTATGGCTACACCTTC. Its translation is CAISESYGGNYGYTF.

This clonotype showed up many times. The DNA for the CDR3 is TGTGCCAGCGGAGGATCCGGGACCCTGAACACCGGGGAGCTGTTTTTT. It specifies CASGGSGTLNTGELFF. V and J are TRBV7-6 and TRBJ2-2, with D perhaps given as TRBD1 or TRBD2 (5 bases each). V lost 8 bases, J lost 1 base, and 17 bases lay in between. Germline V gene lookup returns CDR1 SGHVS and CDR2 FNYEAQ. The CDR3 spans 16 residues.

This rearrangement joins TRBV19 to TRBJ1-1, with D possibly matching TRBD1 (5 bases). Trimming removed 5 bases from V and 7 bases from J, with 11 bases in between. The germline V gene encodes CDR1 LNHDA and CDR2 SQIVND (reference sequence). This CDR3 spans 12 amino acids. The CDR3 reads CASSYGTLEAFF. The CDR3 nucleotides are TGTGCCAGTAGTTACGGGACTCTTGAAGCTTTCTTT.

The chain employs TRBV20-1 and TRBJ2-5; 7 bases align to TRBD1. The junction had 6 bases not matched to a gene; V was cut back by 4 bases and J by 4 bases. CDR3 length equals 13 residues. From germline, CDR1 is DFQATT and CDR2 SNEGSKA (reference sequence). CDR3 coding DNA: TGCAGTGCTAAGGCGACAGGGATAGAGACCCAGTACTTC. Residues: CSAKATGIETQYF.

A remark on this clonotype: An end of the junction differs from the germline gene, which may be a read error. This sequence joins TRBV4-2 and TRBJ1-3; TRBD1 might be the D (6 bases). Germline assignment: CDR1 LGHNA and CDR2 YNFKEQ. The CDR3 totals 14 residues. CDR3 region: CASGQGGGRNTIYF. The CDR3 DNA reads TGTGCCAGCGGCCAAGGCGGGGGCAGAAACACCATATATTTT.

This sequence joins TRBV11-2 and TRBJ2-7, with 11 nucleotides matching TRBD2. The trim removed 4 bases at V and 3 bases at J, leaving 5 bases unmatched. The length of the CDR3 is 15 residues. The germline gives CDR1 SGHAT, CDR2 FQNNGV. CDR3 DNA: TGTGCCAGCAGCTCGCCGGGACTAGCGGTCTACGAGCAGTACTTC. Its protein product is CASSSPGLAVYEQYF.

This clonotype was observed many times. This chain connects TRBV5-1 to TRBJ2-5; TRBD1 agrees at 8 bases. CDR1 and CDR2 from the germline V gene are SGHRS and YFSETQ. After removal of 2 bases from V and 2 bases from J, the junction contained 2 bases not matched to a gene. This CDR3 comprises 14 residues. CDR3 protein: CASSLGQGQETQYF. Written as DNA, the CDR3 is TGCGCCAGCAGCTTAGGACAGGGACAAGAGACCCAGTACTTC.